These 20 T cell receptor beta chains were all obtained from the same sample, sequenced in a study of cytomegalovirus exposure and HLA in healthy donors. Both 60 Vbeta primers and 13 Jbeta primers went into the PCR. TCRdb's table, derived via immunoSEQ multiplex PCR, lists solely in-frame clones and lacks some. The top ten hold 14% of the sample, which has 90,000 to 120,000 clones, around two thirds seen once. The specimen was PBMCs. The receptors were sampled from a woman between 40 and 55 years old in good health and CMV-seropositive.

This clone has only one observation. The chain joins TRBV5-5 to TRBJ2-4, with TRBD1 matching 9 bases. Per the germline V gene, CDR1 is SGHKS and CDR2 is YYEKEE (reference sequence). J lost 1 base, V lost 1 base, and 3 bases had no gene match. The CDR3 runs 16 residues. The chain's CDR3 is CASSLWTGVAKNIQYF. The DNA of the CDR3 is TGTGCCAGCAGCTTGTGGACAGGGGTGGCCAAAAACATTCAGTACTTC.

The gene calls are TRBV29-1 and TRBJ2-6; D remains unclear. The CDR3 is made up of 18 amino acids. V lost 5 bases to trimming and J lost 4 bases, with 24 bases between them. The germline CDR1 and CDR2 sequences are SQVTM and ANQGSEA. The CDR3 loop is CSVRQPSWALEGANVLTF. In nucleotides, the CDR3 is TGCAGCGTTAGGCAGCCCAGTTGGGCTTTGGAAGGGGCCAACGTCCTGACTTTC.

This clone was counted a single time. The chain uses TRBV9 and TRBJ2-1, with 8 bases that match TRBD2. The CDR3 totals 15 residues. The V segment lost 0 bases and the J segment 7 bases; nucleotides outside the gene matches: 6. Germline-derived CDR1 and CDR2 are SGDLS and YYNGEE. This CDR3 is CASSVVGGAYNEQFF. As DNA, the CDR3 is TGTGCCAGCAGCGTAGTCGGGGGGGCATATAATGAGCAGTTCTTC.

The chain is built from TRBV29-1 and TRBJ1-2; tentatively, D is TRBD1 (5 bases). The V end lost 7 bases, the J end lost 3 bases, and 12 bases lay between the germline ends. This CDR3 has 12 amino acids. Germline values: CDR1 SQVTM, CDR2 ANQGSEA. The CDR3 loop reads CSALGGDYGYTF. CDR3 DNA: TGCAGCGCTCTGGGGGGAGACTATGGCTACACCTTC.

The rearrangement joins TRBV19 to TRBJ1-2; TRBD1 agrees at 8 bases. Germline V gene lookup returns CDR1 LNHDA and CDR2 SQIVND (reference sequence). V was clipped by 5 bases and J by 7 bases; unmatched bases: 9. This CDR3 is built from 14 residues. CDR3 loop: CASSPTGTGSGYTF. CDR3 in DNA: TGTGCCAGTAGTCCCACCGGGACAGGAAGTGGCTACACCTTC.

CDR3 DNA: TGTGCCAGCAGCTTGGATGGGGGGACCACAGATACGCAGTATTTT. As protein: CASSLDGGTTDTQYF. V is TRBV5-4 and J is TRBJ2-3; possible D gene TRBD2, 6 bases. CDR3 length: 15 amino acids. CDR1 is SGHNT, CDR2 YYREEE, per germline (reference sequence). V lost 0 bases to trimming and J lost 2 bases, with 10 bases between them.

This clone was recorded a few times. The rearrangement joins TRBV4-1 to TRBJ2-1, with 14 bases identical to TRBD2. Germline CDR1 reads MGHRA; CDR2 reads YSYEKL. Trimming cost V 4 bases and J 2 bases; bases outside gene matches: 4. This CDR3 has 17 amino acids. The CDR3 DNA reads TGCGCCAGCAGCCCTAGGACTAGCGGGGGGCCCTACAATGAGCAGTTCTTC. Protein product: CASSPRTSGGPYNEQFF.

This rearrangement joins TRBV7-6 to TRBJ1-4, with D hard to call. The CDR3 has 14 residues. Trimming removed 0 bases at V and 6 bases at J, with 8 bases between. The germline V gene has CDR1 SGHVS and CDR2 FNYEAQ. CDR3 DNA sequence: TGTGCCAGCAGCTTAGCTGGGAGGGATGAAAAACTGTTTTTT. This translates into CASSLAGRDEKLFF.

V and J are TRBV5-8 and TRBJ1-6, with no clear D. This CDR3 comprises 15 residues. Germline V gene lookup returns CDR1 SGHTS and CDR2 YDEGEE. The ends were cut back, 6 bases at V and 7 bases at J, with 17 bases in the middle. CDR3 DNA: TGTGCCAGCACCCTGCCTTCTGCGGGGAATTCACCCCTCCACTTT. It codes for CASTLPSAGNSPLHF.

The chain carries TRBV18 and TRBJ2-1; tentative D call: TRBD1 (6 bases). The V end lost 0 bases, the J end lost 7 bases, and 10 bases lay between the germline ends. Germline CDR1 reads KGHSH; CDR2 reads LQKENI. This CDR3 is 14 amino acids long. The chain's CDR3 is CASSPPQGENEQFF. The DNA of the CDR3 is TGTGCCAGCTCACCACCACAGGGTGAAAATGAGCAGTTCTTC.

This clone has only one observation. The chain links TRBV30 to TRBJ1-3; the D is unclear. This CDR3 is 12 amino acids long. In germline, CDR1 is GTSNPN, CDR2 SVGIG (reference sequence). Trimming took off 3 bases at V and 1 base at J, with 4 bases between the two ends. The CDR3 sequence is CAWRASGNTIYF. CDR3 sequence (DNA): TGTGCCTGGAGGGCATCTGGAAACACCATATATTTT.

The chain employs TRBV6-4 and TRBJ2-1; perhaps TRBD2 as D (7 bases). Per the germline V gene, CDR1 is MRHNA and CDR2 is SNTAGT. The germline V and J ends were trimmed by 6 bases and 3 bases, with 18 bases remaining between them. The CDR3 has 16 amino acids. CDR3 protein: CASSNEPGGGYNEQFF. In nucleotides, the CDR3 is TGTGCCAGCAGCAACGAACCGGGGGGCGGCTACAATGAGCAGTTCTTC.

The chain recombines TRBV2 with TRBJ2-1; unclear D gene. V was shortened by 7 bases and J by 1 base, with 5 bases between the two germline ends. Germline-derived CDR1 and CDR2 are SNHLY and FYNNEI. This CDR3 contains 12 residues. The CDR3 DNA is TGTGCCAGCACTCGGTCCTACAATGAGCAGTTCTTC. Its protein product is CASTRSYNEQFF.

A word on this clone: At the DNA level, this CDR3 is encoded by other sequences in the same sample as well. The chain's CDR3 is CAWSGQGDQPQHF. CDR3 in DNA: TGTGCCTGGAGTGGGCAGGGGGATCAGCCCCAGCATTTT. The chain links TRBV30 to TRBJ1-5; 7 nucleotides agree with TRBD1. Germline V lookup: CDR1 GTSNPN, CDR2 SVGIG (reference sequence). CDR3 length: 13 amino acids. The trim removed 1 base at V and 5 bases at J, leaving 2 bases unmatched.

This clone was counted once. The genes are TRBV23-1 and TRBJ1-1, with D possibly being TRBD1 (6 bases). TRBV23-1 is noted as an ORF with a role that remains uncertain. Between the trimmed V and J ends, which lost 4 bases and 10 bases, there was a span of 10 bases. CDR3 length equals 11 residues. CDR3 residues: CASSPQGGAFF. CDR3 nucleotide sequence: TGCGCCAGCAGTCCCCAAGGGGGAGCTTTCTTT.

The chain couples TRBV6-5 to TRBJ2-6; 7 nucleotides match TRBD1. CDR1 and CDR2 from the germline V gene are MNHEY and SVGAGI. This CDR3 comprises 15 residues. V dropped 6 bases and J dropped 2; count of bases not matched to a gene: 4. The CDR3 DNA sequence: TGTGCCAGCAGGACCACAGGGGCTGGGGCCAACGTCCTGACTTTC. Translating it yields CASRTTGAGANVLTF.

The chain couples TRBV5-8 to TRBJ1-5, with 7 bases matching TRBD1. This CDR3 is built from 14 residues. Per germline, CDR1 SGHTS and CDR2 YDEGEE. V lost 4 bases, J lost 9 bases, and 10 bases stayed unmatched. The CDR3 loop is CASSGNRGTWPQHF. As DNA, the CDR3 is TGTGCCAGCAGCGGGAACAGGGGCACCTGGCCCCAGCATTTT.

The V call is TRBV6-1, the J call TRBJ2-7; the match to TRBD1 covers 8 bases. There are 13 residues in the CDR3. Trimming removed 5 bases from V and 2 bases from J; junction bases left unmatched: 2. CDR1 and CDR2 from the germline V gene are MNHNS and SASEGT. CDR3 protein: CASSKGQAYEQYF. Written as DNA, the CDR3 is TGTGCCAGCAGTAAGGGACAGGCCTACGAGCAGTACTTC.

The rearrangement links TRBV11-3 to TRBJ2-2, with 14 bases identical to TRBD2. The junction had 7 bases not matched to a gene; V was cut back by 5 bases and J by 2 bases. The CDR3 runs 18 residues. Per the germline V gene, CDR1 is SGHNT and CDR2 is YENEEA. Here the CDR3 DNA reads TGTGCCAGCAGCCCAGGACTAGCGGGAGGTAAAAACACCGGGGAGCTGTTTTTT. Translated, it gives CASSPGLAGGKNTGELFF.

This chain links TRBV6-1 with TRBJ1-1; no clear D. Germline V gives CDR1 MNHNS, CDR2 SASEGT. V dropped 2 bases and J dropped 1 base, with 11 bases sitting between them. The CDR3 runs to 15 residues. The CDR3 DNA follows: TGTGCCAGCAGTGAACAGTTCTGGCAGAACACTGAAGCTTTCTTT. Its protein product is CASSEQFWQNTEAFF.